This TCR beta chain came from a study of T cell responses to AZD1222 COVID-19 vaccine. The CDR3 length is 13 residues. Germline loops: CDR1 LGHDT, CDR2 YNNKEL (reference sequence). Trimming removed 1 base from V and 4 bases from J, with 4 bases in between. The assay was immunoSEQ multiplex PCR, and TCRdb's table has in-frame clones only and misses some. Among under 200,000 clones listed, more than 70% were seen once. The sequenced sample was peripheral blood, obtained 28 days after the second AZD1222 dose. V gene TRBV3-1 (or the pseudogene TRBV3-2) combines with J gene TRBJ2-2; D is unresolved. This sequence was found in an adult who received the AZD1222 COVID-19 vaccine. CDR3 sequence (DNA): TGTGCCAGCAGCCAAGTATCCACCGGGGAGCTGTTTTTT. This codes for CASSQVSTGELFF.